What follows are 3 T cell receptor beta chains derived from one specimen sequenced in a study of blood T cell repertoires in COVID-19. The repertoire was sequenced with immunoSEQ multiplex PCR; TCRdb's copy has only in-frame clones and lacks some. The repertoire holds about 280,000 clones, with almost 90% as singletons. Sequenced sample: PBMCs or T cells enriched from blood (not recorded which). All receptors derive from a woman under 30 with acute COVID-19.

The J gene is TRBJ1-3, the V gene TRBV7-9; D call uncertain. Germline CDR1 and CDR2: SEHNR and FQNEAQ (reference sequence). The CDR3 length is 14 residues. V was trimmed by 0 bases and J by 1 base, leaving 4 bases between them. DNA of the CDR3: TGTGCCAGCAGCTTAGCGTCTTCTGGAAACACCATATATTTT. It yields the protein CASSLASSGNTIYF.

V is TRBV27 and J is TRBJ2-3; D call uncertain. Germline assignment: CDR1 MNHEY and CDR2 SMNVEV (reference sequence). This CDR3 has 15 residues. V was shortened by 0 bases and J by 0 bases, with 7 bases between the two germline ends. CDR3 DNA: TGTGCCAGCAGTTTATCCCCCTCTAGCACAGATACGCAGTATTTT. It codes for CASSLSPSSTDTQYF.

The chain combines TRBV11-2 with TRBJ1-2, with a possible D match to TRBD1 (6 bases). Trimming shortened V by 4 bases and J by 3 bases, and 15 bases separated the two germline ends. Per germline, CDR1 SGHAT and CDR2 FQNNGV. The CDR3 extends over 15 amino acids. The DNA of the CDR3 is TGTGCCAGCAGCTCCCCCGGGGGGGCTTACTATGGCTACACCTTC. Translation gives CASSSPGGAYYGYTF.